The 19 T cell receptor beta chains below were found in one sample sequenced in a study of T cell responses to AZD1222 COVID-19 vaccine. The data were produced by immunoSEQ multiplex PCR, yet TCRdb's version contains in-frame clones alone and is incomplete. The sample has fewer than 35,000 clones, roughly 92% seen once. Sample: peripheral blood, taken on day 0 of AZD1222 vaccination. The receptor source for this set is an adult in good health.

A few counts support this clone. The chain combines TRBV7-7 with TRBJ1-1, with D tentatively TRBD1 (5 bases). The CDR3 runs to 13 residues. The germline V and J ends were trimmed by 5 bases and 2 bases, with 9 bases remaining between them. Looked up from germline, CDR1 is SSHAT and CDR2 is FNYEAQ (reference sequence). The CDR3 DNA is TGTGCCAGCAGCCTTAGGGGTAACACTGAAGCTTTCTTT. Residues: CASSLRGNTEAFF.

The rearrangement joins TRBV7-8 to TRBJ1-2, with D possibly matching TRBD1 (6 bases). This CDR3 has 12 amino acids. Per germline, CDR1 SGHVS and CDR2 FQNEAQ. The ends were cut back, 2 bases at V and 6 bases at J, with 7 bases in the middle. The DNA for the CDR3 is TGTGCCAGCAGCTTAAGGACAGATGGCTACACCTTC. Protein sequence: CASSLRTDGYTF.

J is TRBJ2-2 and V is TRBV6-2 or TRBV6-3; TRBD1 or TRBD2 may be the D gene (5 bases each). Trimming left V 2 bases short and J 0 bases short, with 13 bases between. In germline, CDR1 is MNHEY, CDR2 SVGEGT. CDR3 size: 17 residues. The CDR3 region is CASSYPGTRANTGELFF. CDR3 DNA sequence: TGTGCCAGCAGTTACCCGGGGACGCGAGCGAACACCGGGGAGCTGTTTTTT.

For the CDR3, the DNA is TGCGCCAGCAGCCAGCCGAACCGAGTCGGGGGGCGAAACACTGAAGCTTTCTTT. It is translated as CASSQPNRVGGRNTEAFF. V gene TRBV4-1 combines with J gene TRBJ1-1; perhaps TRBD1 as D (6 bases). V was pared by 3 bases and J by 2 bases, with 22 bases between. CDR1 MGHRA and CDR2 YSYEKL come from the germline V gene. This CDR3 is built from 18 residues.

V gene TRBV7-9 combines with J gene TRBJ2-5, with 9 positions matching TRBD1. In germline, CDR1 is SEHNR, CDR2 FQNEAQ (reference sequence). Losses at the gene ends were 2 bases for V and 1 base for J; bases not matched to a gene: 2. The length of the CDR3 is 15 residues. The chain's CDR3 is CASSLRTGVQETQYF. DNA for the CDR3: TGTGCCAGCAGCTTAAGGACAGGGGTCCAAGAGACCCAGTACTTC.

The V call is TRBV10-3, the J call TRBJ1-6; a possible D gene is TRBD1 (5 bases). CDR3 length: 18 residues. Germline assignment: CDR1 ENHRY and CDR2 SYGVKD. V was trimmed by 6 bases and J by 0 bases, leaving 18 bases between them. CDR3 coding DNA: TGTGCCATCAGCCCCACAGGTTTGGAGAGCTCCTATAATTCACCCCTCCACTTT. It is translated as CAISPTGLESSYNSPLHF.

This chain links TRBV7-9 with TRBJ1-2; a weak D match, TRBD1 (6 bases). Germline V lookup: CDR1 SEHNR, CDR2 FQNEAQ (reference sequence). V was clipped by 5 bases and J by 5 bases, with 18 bases between them. This CDR3 has 15 amino acids. For the CDR3, the DNA is TGTGCCAGCAGCCTCGTGGAGGGGGGGCATTATGGCTACACCTTC. Translation: CASSLVEGGHYGYTF.

This chain links TRBV2 with TRBJ1-5; D remains unclear. The CDR3 contains 13 residues. The V gene lost 4 bases and the J gene lost 7 bases, with 11 bases spanning the gap. Per the germline V gene, CDR1 is SNHLY and CDR2 is FYNNEI. DNA of the CDR3: TGTGCCAGCAGTGTGGGAGGATCGCAGCCCCAGCATTTT. As protein: CASSVGGSQPQHF.

The genes are TRBV3-1 (or the pseudogene TRBV3-2) and TRBJ2-3; D tentatively fits TRBD1 or TRBD2 (5 bases each). The germline V and J ends were trimmed by 1 base and 5 bases, with 10 bases remaining between them. This CDR3 is 14 amino acids long. Germline V gene lookup returns CDR1 LGHDT and CDR2 YNNKEL (reference sequence). The chain's CDR3 is CASSQGTRGDTQYF. As DNA, the CDR3 is TGTGCCAGCAGCCAAGGCACTAGGGGAGATACGCAGTATTTT.

This chain links TRBV19 with TRBJ1-1, with D uncertain. The length of the CDR3 is 13 residues. V was cut by 0 bases and J by 1 base, with 3 bases left in between. Per the germline V gene, CDR1 is LNHDA and CDR2 is SQIVND (reference sequence). CDR3 sequence: CASSIDWNTEAFF. Written as DNA, the CDR3 is TGTGCCAGTAGTATAGACTGGAACACTGAAGCTTTCTTT.

V gene TRBV7-2 combines with J gene TRBJ1-4; D is ambiguous. V was clipped by 5 bases and J by 5 bases, with 12 bases between them. Germline CDR1 reads SGHTA; CDR2 reads FQGNSA. This CDR3 spans 14 amino acids. CDR3: CASSPGLINEKLFF. The CDR3 DNA reads as TGTGCCAGCAGCCCTGGGCTGATCAATGAAAAACTGTTTTTT.

The chain links TRBV5-5 to TRBJ2-3; unclear D gene. The CDR3 loop spans 15 amino acids. Germline V gene data show CDR1 as SGHKS and CDR2 as YYEKEE (reference sequence). V was shortened by 4 bases and J by 4 bases, with 16 bases between the two germline ends. The CDR3 here is CASSGSWNGPDTQYF. CDR3 in DNA: TGTGCCAGCAGCGGATCATGGAACGGGCCAGATACGCAGTATTTT.

The V call is TRBV29-1, the J call TRBJ1-2; 9 positions agree with TRBD1. After removal of 0 bases from V and 6 bases from J, the junction contained 8 bases not matched to a gene. There are 15 residues in the CDR3. The germline V gene encodes CDR1 SQVTM and CDR2 ANQGSEA. CDR3 in amino acids: CSVEDQGQGFNGYTF. The CDR3 DNA sequence: TGCAGCGTTGAAGATCAGGGACAGGGCTTCAATGGCTACACCTTC.

CDR3 sequence (DNA): TGTGCCTGGAGTGGAAACAGGGGCGGCTACACCTTC. Protein: CAWSGNRGGYTF. The chain employs TRBV30 and TRBJ1-2, with 7 nucleotides matching TRBD1. CDR1 and CDR2 (germline): GTSNPN, SVGIG (reference sequence). Germline trimming cut 1 base from V and 8 bases from J; bases unmatched to any gene: 4. The CDR3 loop spans 12 amino acids. Together with reference TRBV30 and TRBJ1-2, the CDR3 gives the full variable domain: SQTIHQWPATLVQPVGSPLSLECTVEGTSNPNLYWYRQAAGRGLQLLFYSVGIGQISSEVPQNLSASRPQDRQFILSSKKLLLSDSGFYLCAWSGNRGGYTFGSGTRLTVV.

V is TRBV5-1 and J is TRBJ1-6; TRBD1 aligns across 7 bases. The CDR3 runs to 14 residues. Per germline, CDR1 SGHRS and CDR2 YFSETQ. The ends lost 4 bases at V and 7 bases at J; junction bases unmatched: 5. The DNA for the CDR3 is TGCGCCAGCAGCCTAGGGGGCTCCAATTCACCCCTCCACTTT. This encodes CASSLGGSNSPLHF.

The chain uses TRBV7-2 and TRBJ2-5; D is possibly TRBD1 (6 bases). The CDR3 contains 13 residues. From germline, CDR1 is SGHTA and CDR2 FQGNSA. V was pared by 4 bases and J by 2 bases, with 8 bases between. In DNA, the CDR3 is TGTGCCAGCAGCTCCAGGGGACAAGAGACCCAGTACTTC. Its protein product is CASSSRGQETQYF.

The chain uses TRBV7-2 and TRBJ1-1, with D possibly being TRBD1 (6 bases). Germline lookup yields CDR1 SGHTA and CDR2 FQGNSA. This CDR3 has 13 residues. V gave up 2 bases and J gave up 5 bases, with 9 bases separating them. CDR3 loop: CASSLKGGTEAFF. DNA for the CDR3: TGTGCCAGCAGCTTAAAAGGGGGAACTGAAGCTTTCTTT.

The chain links TRBV19 to TRBJ1-5; 9 nucleotides align to TRBD1. The CDR3 is 15 residues long. Losses at the gene ends were 1 base for V and 4 bases for J; bases not matched to a gene: 2. Germline CDR1 reads LNHDA; CDR2 reads SQIVND (reference sequence). CDR3 coding DNA: TGTGCCAGTAGTATAGGGGACAGGGAGAATCAGCCCCAGCATTTT. As protein: CASSIGDRENQPQHF.

The genes are TRBV9 and TRBJ2-5; 7 bases fit TRBD1. Trimming cost V 0 bases and J 2 bases; bases outside gene matches: 4. The CDR3 spans 15 residues. Germline-derived CDR1 and CDR2 are SGDLS and YYNGEE. As DNA, the CDR3 is TGTGCCAGCAGCGTAGTAGGGACAGCGCAAGAGACCCAGTACTTC. Amino acid sequence: CASSVVGTAQETQYF.